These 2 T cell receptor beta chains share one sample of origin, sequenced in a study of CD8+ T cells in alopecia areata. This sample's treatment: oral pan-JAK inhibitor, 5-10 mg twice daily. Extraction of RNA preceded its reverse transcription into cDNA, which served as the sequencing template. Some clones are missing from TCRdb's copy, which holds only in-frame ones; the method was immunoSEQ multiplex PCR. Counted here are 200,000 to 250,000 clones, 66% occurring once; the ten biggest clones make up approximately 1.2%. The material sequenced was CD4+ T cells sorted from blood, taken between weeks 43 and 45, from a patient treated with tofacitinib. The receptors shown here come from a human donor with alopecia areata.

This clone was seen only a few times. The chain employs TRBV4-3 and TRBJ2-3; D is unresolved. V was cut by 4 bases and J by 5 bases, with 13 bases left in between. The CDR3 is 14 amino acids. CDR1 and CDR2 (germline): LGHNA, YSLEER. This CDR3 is CASSPAAERDTQYF. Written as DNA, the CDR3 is TGCGCCAGCAGCCCAGCCGCAGAAAGAGATACGCAGTATTTT.

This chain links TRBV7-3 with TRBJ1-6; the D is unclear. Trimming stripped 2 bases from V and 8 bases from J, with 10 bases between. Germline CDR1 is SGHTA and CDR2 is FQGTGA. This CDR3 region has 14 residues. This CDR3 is CASSLGLGHSPLHF. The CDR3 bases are TGTGCCAGCAGCTTAGGGCTTGGCCATTCACCCCTCCACTTT.